The 18 T cell receptor beta chains below all came from one sample that was sequenced in a study of T-cell reconstitution after alpha-beta-depleted transplantation in children. TCRbeta library preparation incorporated unique molecular identifiers. Each CDR3 protein gets one entry after TCRdb re-called the PCR reads with MiXCR. Among about 870,000 distinct CDR3 sequences listed, roughly 15% were seen once. Here the sequenced sample was PBMCs, mostly from graft donor cells, taken 360 days after TCRalphabeta/CD19-depleted stem cell transplant. The receptors here all came from a male patient aged 10 to 17 who had a stem cell transplant for acute lymphoblastic leukemia, so the T cells may come from the graft donor.

The chain is built from TRBV5-1 and TRBJ1-1, with a possible D match to TRBD1 (6 bases). V gave up 0 bases and J gave up 6 bases, with 18 bases separating them. This CDR3 is 16 amino acids long. Germline values: CDR1 SGHRS, CDR2 YFSETQ. For the CDR3, the DNA is TGCGCCAGCAGCTTGGGGGACACTCTATTGGGGGCTGAAGCTTTCTTT. Translating gives CASSLGDTLLGAEAFF.

The chain links TRBV3-1 to TRBJ2-5; possibly TRBD1 for D (5 bases). The CDR3 length is 14 residues. V lost 2 bases, J lost 5 bases, and 12 bases lay in between. Germline assignment: CDR1 LGHDT and CDR2 YNNKEL (reference sequence). CDR3 protein: CASSQFQGEETQYF. The CDR3 DNA reads as TGTGCCAGCAGCCAATTTCAGGGTGAGGAGACCCAGTACTTC.

The chain links TRBV29-1 to TRBJ2-2, with unresolved D. V lost 7 bases, J lost 5 bases, and 11 bases lay in between. The CDR3 totals 12 residues. Looked up from germline, CDR1 is SQVTM and CDR2 is ANQGSEA. The CDR3 sequence: CSAGGWTGELFF. The CDR3 nucleotides read TGCAGCGCGGGTGGGTGGACCGGGGAGCTGTTTTTT.

This chain joins TRBV5-6 and TRBJ2-7, with TRBD1 matching over 9 bases. The junction had 7 bases not matched to a gene; V was cut back by 4 bases and J by 2 bases. The CDR3 is 15 residues long. CDR1 SGHDT and CDR2 YYEEEE come from the germline V gene. CDR3 in amino acids: CASSAAGTGTYEQYF. The DNA for the CDR3 is TGTGCCAGCAGCGCCGCCGGGACAGGGACCTACGAGCAGTACTTC.

The chain has TRBV10-2 and TRBJ1-5; D not certain. The V and J ends lost 2 bases and 1 base respectively, with 6 bases between them. Germline loops: CDR1 WSHSY, CDR2 SAAADI. This CDR3 spans 14 amino acids. The DNA for the CDR3 is TGCGCCAGCAGTGAGCGGAAAAGCAATCAGCCCCAGCATTTT. Translating it yields CASSERKSNQPQHF.

This clonotype was found many times. The chain employs TRBV29-1 and TRBJ2-7; D remains unclear. CDR1 SQVTM and CDR2 ANQGSEA come from the germline V gene. The CDR3 runs 13 residues. The CDR3 nucleotides read TGCTGGGCCGCCCGTCTATCGTCCTACGAGCAGTACTTC. Protein: CWAARLSSYEQYF.

The rearrangement uses TRBV5-1 and TRBJ2-5; 8 nucleotides align to TRBD1. This CDR3 contains 14 residues. In germline, CDR1 is SGHRS, CDR2 YFSETQ. V was pared by 4 bases and J by 4 bases, with 6 bases of the junction left unmatched. The CDR3: CASSGNRGLETQYF. DNA for the CDR3: TGCGCCAGCAGCGGAAACAGGGGGTTAGAGACCCAGTACTTC.

This clonotype was seen a few times. The chain has TRBV7-8 and TRBJ1-1; D unresolved. The CDR3 has 13 amino acids. Germline CDR1 SGHVS, CDR2 FQNEAQ. V was trimmed by 5 bases and J by 11 bases, leaving 18 bases between them. The CDR3 spells CASSHPVTGGAFF. Here the CDR3 DNA reads TGTGCCAGCAGCCACCCGGTGACTGGTGGGGCTTTCTTT.

This clonotype has a count of ten or more. The chain carries TRBV29-1 and TRBJ2-7; D gene ambiguous. Germline V gene data show CDR1 as SQVTM and CDR2 as ANQGSEA. V gave up 5 bases and J gave up 2 bases, with 22 bases separating them. This CDR3 is 16 amino acids long. This chain's CDR3 is CSVKTHLTEPPYEQYF. CDR3 bases: TGCAGCGTTAAAACCCACCTTACAGAGCCCCCCTACGAGCAGTACTTC.

This clonotype has more than one count but fewer than ten. The J gene is TRBJ1-2, the V gene TRBV20-1; D uncertain. V lost 1 base, J lost 0 bases, and 9 bases lay in between. CDR1 and CDR2 from the germline V gene are DFQATT and SNEGSKA (reference sequence). The CDR3 is 14 residues long. The CDR3: CSARGQSANYGYTF. CDR3 sequence (DNA): TGCAGTGCTAGAGGGCAGTCAGCTAACTATGGCTACACCTTC.

This clonotype was counted between two and nine times. V is TRBV7-9 and J is TRBJ2-7; possibly TRBD1 for D (6 bases). Germline loops: CDR1 SEHNR, CDR2 FQNEAQ (reference sequence). V lost 2 bases and J lost 6, with 11 bases in between. This CDR3 region has 13 residues. The CDR3 DNA reads as TGTGCCAGCAGCTTACCAGGGGTGGTCGAGCAGTACTTC. Amino acids: CASSLPGVVEQYF. The whole variable domain, remainder taken from reference TRBV7-9 and TRBJ2-7, is DTGVSQNPRHKITKRGQNVTFRCDPISEHNRLYWYRQTLGQGPEFLTYFQNEAQLEKSRLLSDRFSAERPKGSFSTLEIQRTEQGDSAMYLCASSLPGVVEQYFGPGTRLTVT.

This clonotype came up many times. The V gene is TRBV6-5, the J gene TRBJ1-6, with 8 bases that match TRBD1. Germline CDR1 reads MNHEY; CDR2 reads SVGAGI. Trimming cost V 0 bases and J 0 bases; bases outside gene matches: 4. This CDR3 is built from 18 residues. Here the CDR3 DNA reads TGTGCCAGCAGTTACTCACAGGGGGTTAGCTCCTATAATTCACCCCTCCACTTT. The encoded protein is CASSYSQGVSSYNSPLHF.

V usage is TRBV12-3 or TRBV12-4 and J usage is TRBJ1-6; no reliable D call. Trimming pared 3 bases from V and 14 bases from J, leaving 8 bases between. The length of the CDR3 is 11 residues. CDR3 in amino acids: CASSFQSTLHF. DNA of the CDR3: TGTGCCAGCAGTTTTCAGAGCACCCTCCACTTT.

There are a few counts of this clonotype. The chain couples TRBV5-1 to TRBJ2-6; 8 bases agree with TRBD1. From germline, CDR1 is SGHRS and CDR2 YFSETQ. CDR3 length: 19 residues. J lost 0 bases, V lost 0 bases, and 8 bases had no gene match. This chain's CDR3 is CASSLAPRGLSSGANVLTF. The DNA for the CDR3 is TGCGCCAGCAGCTTGGCTCCCAGGGGGCTAAGCTCTGGGGCCAACGTCCTGACTTTC.

This clonotype came up a few times. The rearrangement uses TRBV7-2 and TRBJ1-4, with D maybe TRBD1 (6 bases). This CDR3 is built from 14 residues. The V end lost 5 bases, the J end lost 14 bases, and 21 bases lay between the germline ends. Germline values: CDR1 SGHTA, CDR2 FQGNSA. The CDR3 loop is CASSPIRQQGRLFF. The CDR3 DNA follows: TGTGCCAGCAGCCCAATAAGACAACAGGGCCGGCTGTTTTTT.

This sequence joins TRBV11-2 and TRBJ1-2; D unresolved. This CDR3 spans 15 amino acids. Germline values: CDR1 SGHAT, CDR2 FQNNGV. V lost 3 bases, J lost 8 bases, and 19 bases lay in between. The CDR3 region is CASSFRPSGREGYTF. CDR3 DNA: TGTGCCAGCAGCTTTCGGCCCTCCGGGCGGGAGGGCTACACCTTC.

The V gene is TRBV19, the J gene TRBJ2-5; the match to TRBD2 covers 8 bases. Per germline, CDR1 LNHDA and CDR2 SQIVND (reference sequence). The CDR3 spans 16 residues. V gave up 0 bases and J gave up 5 bases; unmatched junction bases: 8. CDR3 nucleotides: TGTGCCAGTAGTATAGAATCAGCGGGAGTTGGGGAGACCCAGTACTTC. Translation: CASSIESAGVGETQYF.

This clonotype was observed a handful of times. The chain employs TRBV5-1 and TRBJ2-1; 8 nucleotides align to TRBD1. The CDR3 is made up of 15 amino acids. V dropped 6 bases and J dropped 9; count of bases not matched to a gene: 14. Germline values: CDR1 SGHRS, CDR2 YFSETQ. The CDR3 sequence is CASNYRGVTIGEQFF. DNA for the CDR3: TGCGCCAGCAATTACAGGGGGGTCACAATTGGTGAGCAGTTCTTC.